The rows below give T cell receptor beta chains drawn from one sample of a study of T cells after yellow fever vaccination. TCRdb called the 5' RACE reads again in MiXCR, with one record for every CDR3 protein. The sample consists of about 310,000 distinct CDR3 sequences, around 3.9% of them appearing once. The sequencing here drew on PBMCs, taken on the day of the yellow fever booster vaccination. Source of these receptors: a man in his late teens or twenties who received the YFV17D yellow fever vaccine. CDR3s include the opening cysteine and the closing phenylalanine or tryptophan. D genes are given only for firm matches. Not every row has a clone size; where given, it reads once, few, many or a size class.

.,TRBD1,TRBV19,TRBJ1-1,CASKIGTGGSNTEAFF,TGTGCCAGTAAAATTGGGACAGGGGGCTCGAACACTGAAGCTTTCTTT
many,.,TRBV20-1,TRBJ1-5,CSARAGNHQPQHF,TGCAGTGCTAGAGCCGGTAACCATCAGCCCCAGCATTTT
few,TRBD2,TRBV6-1,TRBJ2-3,CASSEEGGGADTQYF,TGTGCCAGCAGTGAAGAGGGCGGGGGGGCAGATACGCAGTATTTT
few,.,TRBV18,TRBJ1-2,CASSPTGMKGYTF,TGTGCCAGCTCACCGACAGGTATGAAAGGCTACACCTTC
many,TRBD1,TRBV7-3,TRBJ2-1,CASSLGTGDSGEQFF,TGTGCCAGCAGCTTAGGGACAGGGGATTCGGGTGAGCAGTTCTTC
few,.,TRBV7-7,TRBJ2-2,CASSNLPGELFF,TGTGCCAGCAGCAACCTACCCGGGGAGCTGTTTTTT
.,.,TRBV5-1,TRBJ2-1,CASSSAPDRNEQFF,TGCGCCAGCAGTTCCGCCCCGGACAGAAATGAGCAGTTCTTC
many,.,TRBV12-3/TRBV12-4,TRBJ2-3,CASSRPRTTDTQYF,TGTGCCAGCAGTCGACCCCGGACCACAGATACGCAGTATTTT
.,.,TRBV20-1,TRBJ1-1,CSARGQGFDTEAFF,TGCAGTGCTAGAGGGCAGGGTTTTGACACTGAAGCTTTCTTT
.,TRBD2,TRBV5-1,TRBJ2-3,CASSLGLAYTDTQYF,TGCGCCAGCAGCTTGGGACTAGCCTACACAGATACGCAGTATTTT
.,TRBD1,TRBV6-5,TRBJ1-2,CASSTGALYGYTF,TGTGCCAGCAGCACAGGGGCACTCTATGGCTACACCTTC